The T cell receptor beta chain under discussion was sequenced for a study of beta chain features in type 1 diabetes. Every isolated RNA sample was fully reverse transcribed, so sequencing captured expressed TCRB transcripts. Sequenced by immunoSEQ multiplex PCR; TCRdb stores in-frame clones only, minus some. Counted here are 310,000 or so clones, 11% occurring once; the ten biggest clones make up roughly 0.014%. CDR3 length: 16 amino acids. J was trimmed by 6 bases and V by 1 base; bases with no gene match: 9. CDR1 is SGHAT and CDR2 is FQNNGV in the germline V gene. This clonotype originated in a woman under 40 in good health. The V call is TRBV11-2, the J call TRBJ1-2; TRBD1 agrees at 9 bases. The sample comprised naive CD4+ T cells from blood. DNA of the CDR3: TGTGCCAGCAGCTTAGCCCGGGACAGGGAAGATAATGGCTACACCTTC. The encoded protein is CASSLARDREDNGYTF.